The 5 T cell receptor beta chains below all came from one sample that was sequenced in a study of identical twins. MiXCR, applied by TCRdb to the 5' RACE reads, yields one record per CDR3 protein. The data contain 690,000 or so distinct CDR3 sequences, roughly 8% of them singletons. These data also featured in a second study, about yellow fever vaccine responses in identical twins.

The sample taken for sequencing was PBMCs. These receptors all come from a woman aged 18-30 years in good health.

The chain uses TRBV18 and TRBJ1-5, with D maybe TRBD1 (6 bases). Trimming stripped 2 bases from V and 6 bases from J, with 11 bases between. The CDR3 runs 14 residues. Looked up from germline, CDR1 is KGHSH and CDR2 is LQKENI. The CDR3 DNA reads TGTGCCAGCTCACCAAAACAGGGTTCTCAGCCCCAGCATTTT. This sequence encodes CASSPKQGSQPQHF.

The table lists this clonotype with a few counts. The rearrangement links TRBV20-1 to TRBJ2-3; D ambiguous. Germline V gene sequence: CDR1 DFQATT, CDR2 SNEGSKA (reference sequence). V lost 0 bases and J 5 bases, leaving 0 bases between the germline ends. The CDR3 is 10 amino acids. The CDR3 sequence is CSAREDTQYF. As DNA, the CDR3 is TGCAGTGCTAGAGAAGATACGCAGTATTTT.

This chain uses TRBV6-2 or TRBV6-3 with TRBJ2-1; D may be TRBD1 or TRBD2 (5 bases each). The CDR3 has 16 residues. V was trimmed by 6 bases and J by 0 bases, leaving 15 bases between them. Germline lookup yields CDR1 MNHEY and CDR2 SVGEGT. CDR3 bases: TGTGCCAGCAGGGGGGTGACCGCAAGCTCCTACAATGAGCAGTTCTTC. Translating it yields CASRGVTASSYNEQFF.

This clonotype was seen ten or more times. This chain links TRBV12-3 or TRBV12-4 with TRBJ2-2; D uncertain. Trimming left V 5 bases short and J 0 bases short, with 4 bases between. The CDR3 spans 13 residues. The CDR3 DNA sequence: TGTGCCAGCAGTCGATCGAACACCGGGGAGCTGTTTTTT. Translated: CASSRSNTGELFF.

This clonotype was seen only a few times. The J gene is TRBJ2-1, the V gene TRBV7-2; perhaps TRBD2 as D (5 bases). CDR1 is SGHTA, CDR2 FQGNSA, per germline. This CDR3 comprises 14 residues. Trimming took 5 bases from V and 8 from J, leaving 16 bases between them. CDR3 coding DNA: TGTGCCAGCAGCCCCCAAGGACTCCTCGATGAGCAGTTCTTC. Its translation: CASSPQGLLDEQFF.